The clone carrying this T cell receptor beta chain was detected only once. Its antigen remains unidentified. Trimming cost V 1 base and J 3 bases, with 0 bases left between them. The CDR3 totals 11 residues. Germline lookup yields CDR1 SEHNR and CDR2 FQNEAQ (reference sequence). Data came from immunoSEQ multiplex PCR; TCRdb stores just in-frame clones and leaves some out. Among about 84,000 clones listed, approximately 89% were seen once. This entry comes from a study of OX40 agonist ivuxolimab in advanced cancers. Study-level results: Both blood CD4+ and CD8+ T cells showed clonal growth by week 6 at 0.1 to 3.0 mg/kg. Part of the nonresponder group also had normalized T-cell clonal expansion that was low.

The specimen was CD4+ or CD8+ T cells sorted from blood, collected in a trial of the OX40 agonist ivuxolimab. The receptor comes from an adult with an advanced solid tumor such as melanoma, head and neck, liver or kidney cancer. The gene calls are TRBV7-9 and TRBJ1-2; D not resolved. The CDR3 is CASSLDYGYTF. CDR3 in DNA: TGTGCCAGCAGCTTAGACTATGGCTACACCTTC. The whole variable domain, filled in from reference TRBV7-9 and TRBJ1-2, reads DTGVSQNPRHKITKRGQNVTFRCDPISEHNRLYWYRQTLGQGPEFLTYFQNEAQLEKSRLLSDRFSAERPKGSFSTLEIQRTEQGDSAMYLCASSLDYGYTFGSGTRLTVV.